This TCR beta chain emerged from a study of blood T cells in healthy people across ages. This clonotype turned up a few times. The ends were cut back, 8 bases at V and 5 bases at J, with 18 bases in the middle. The CDR3 is made up of 14 amino acids. A second roughly 6 to 12 cycle PCR used barcoded and J-beta primers. In TCRdb, the 5' RACE reads were re-called with MiXCR into one record per CDR3 protein. Of about 750,000 distinct CDR3 sequences in the sample, about 55% were seen once. Specimen: blood. The chain uses TRBV12-3 or TRBV12-4 and TRBJ1-1; a weak D match, TRBD1 (5 bases). This sequence originates from an elderly man in good health. This CDR3 reads CASLGGVRVTEAFF. Here the CDR3 DNA reads TGTGCCAGCCTGGGCGGGGTCAGGGTAACTGAAGCTTTCTTT.